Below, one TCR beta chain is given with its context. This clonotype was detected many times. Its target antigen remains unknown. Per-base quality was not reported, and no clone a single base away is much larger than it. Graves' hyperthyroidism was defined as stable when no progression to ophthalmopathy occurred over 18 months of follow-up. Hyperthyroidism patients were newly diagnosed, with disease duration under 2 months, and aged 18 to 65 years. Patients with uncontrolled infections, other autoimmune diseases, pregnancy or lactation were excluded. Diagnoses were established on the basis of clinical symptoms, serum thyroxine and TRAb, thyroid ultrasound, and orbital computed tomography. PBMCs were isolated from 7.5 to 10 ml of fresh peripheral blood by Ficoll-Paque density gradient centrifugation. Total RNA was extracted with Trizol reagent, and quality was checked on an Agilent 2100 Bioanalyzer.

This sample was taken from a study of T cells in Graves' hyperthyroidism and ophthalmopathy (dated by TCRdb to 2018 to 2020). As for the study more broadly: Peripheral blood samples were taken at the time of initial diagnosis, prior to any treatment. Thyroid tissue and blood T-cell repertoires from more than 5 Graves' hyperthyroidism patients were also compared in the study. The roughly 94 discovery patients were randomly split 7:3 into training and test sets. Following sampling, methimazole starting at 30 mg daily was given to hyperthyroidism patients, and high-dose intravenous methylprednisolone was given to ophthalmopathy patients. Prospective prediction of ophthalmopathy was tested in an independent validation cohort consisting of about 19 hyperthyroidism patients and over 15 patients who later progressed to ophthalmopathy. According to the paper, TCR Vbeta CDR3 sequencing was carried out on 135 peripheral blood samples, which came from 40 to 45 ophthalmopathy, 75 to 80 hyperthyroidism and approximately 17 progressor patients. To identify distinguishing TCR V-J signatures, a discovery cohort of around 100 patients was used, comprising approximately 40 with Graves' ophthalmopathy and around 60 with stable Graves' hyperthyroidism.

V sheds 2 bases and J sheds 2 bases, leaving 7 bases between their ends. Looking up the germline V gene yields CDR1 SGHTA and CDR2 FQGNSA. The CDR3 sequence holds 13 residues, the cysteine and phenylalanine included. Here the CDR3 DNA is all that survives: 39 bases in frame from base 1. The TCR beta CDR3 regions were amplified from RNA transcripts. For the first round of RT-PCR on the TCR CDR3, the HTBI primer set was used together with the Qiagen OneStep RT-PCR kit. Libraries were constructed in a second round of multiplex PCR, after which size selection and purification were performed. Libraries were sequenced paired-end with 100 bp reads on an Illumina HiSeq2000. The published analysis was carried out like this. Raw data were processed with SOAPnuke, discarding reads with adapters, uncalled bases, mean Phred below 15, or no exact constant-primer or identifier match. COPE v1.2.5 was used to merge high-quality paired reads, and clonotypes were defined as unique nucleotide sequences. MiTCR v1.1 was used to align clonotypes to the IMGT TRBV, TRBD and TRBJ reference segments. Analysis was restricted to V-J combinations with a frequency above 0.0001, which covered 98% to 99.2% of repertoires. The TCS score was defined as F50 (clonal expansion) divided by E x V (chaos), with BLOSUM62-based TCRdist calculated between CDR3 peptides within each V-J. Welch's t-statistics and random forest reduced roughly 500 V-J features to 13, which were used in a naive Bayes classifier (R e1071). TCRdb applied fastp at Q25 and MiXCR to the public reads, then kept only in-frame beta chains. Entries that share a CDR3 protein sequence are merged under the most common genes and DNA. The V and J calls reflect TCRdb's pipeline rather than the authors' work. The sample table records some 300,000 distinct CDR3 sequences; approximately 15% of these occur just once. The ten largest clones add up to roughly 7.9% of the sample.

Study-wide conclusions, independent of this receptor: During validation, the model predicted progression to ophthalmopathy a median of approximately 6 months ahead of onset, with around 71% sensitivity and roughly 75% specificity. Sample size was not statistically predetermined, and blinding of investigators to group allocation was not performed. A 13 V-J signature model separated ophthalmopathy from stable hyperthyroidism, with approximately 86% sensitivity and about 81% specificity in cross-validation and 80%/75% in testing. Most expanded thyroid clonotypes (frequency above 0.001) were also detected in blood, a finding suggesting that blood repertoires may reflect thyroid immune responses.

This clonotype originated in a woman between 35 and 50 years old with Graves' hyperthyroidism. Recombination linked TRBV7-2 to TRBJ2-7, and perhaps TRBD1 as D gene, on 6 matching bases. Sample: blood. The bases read TGTGCCAGCAGCTTAAGGGACACCTACGAGCAGTACTTC. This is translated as CASSLRDTYEQYF.